This entry concerns a single TCR beta chain. The sample is drawn from a study of blood T cell repertoires in COVID-19. Across the whole study: COVID-19 samples collected from the United States, Italy and Spain covered acute and convalescent phases. T cells, B-cell-depleted T cells, or PBMCs supplied cDNA or gDNA.

The CDR3 contains 15 residues. Germline CDR1 and CDR2: MGHDK and SYGVNS. The V gene lost 1 base and the J gene lost 0 bases, with 9 bases spanning the gap. Method: immunoSEQ multiplex PCR; TCRdb's copy keeps in-frame clones and lacks some. The data contain around 140,000 clones, around 81% of them singletons. This chain joins TRBV25-1 and TRBJ1-1, with D uncertain. This clonotype originated in a human donor in a cohort sampled during active COVID-19. Sequenced: peripheral blood. CDR3 in DNA: TGTGCCAGCAGTGAATCAGGATACCTGAACACTGAAGCTTTCTTT. It translates to CASSESGYLNTEAFF. The full variable domain, rest sourced from reference TRBV25-1 and TRBJ1-1, is EADIYQTPRYLVIGTGKKITLECSQTMGHDKMYWYQQDPGMELHLIHYSYGVNSTEKGDLSSESTVSRIRTEHFPLTLESARPSHTSQYLCASSESGYLNTEAFFGQGTRLTVV.